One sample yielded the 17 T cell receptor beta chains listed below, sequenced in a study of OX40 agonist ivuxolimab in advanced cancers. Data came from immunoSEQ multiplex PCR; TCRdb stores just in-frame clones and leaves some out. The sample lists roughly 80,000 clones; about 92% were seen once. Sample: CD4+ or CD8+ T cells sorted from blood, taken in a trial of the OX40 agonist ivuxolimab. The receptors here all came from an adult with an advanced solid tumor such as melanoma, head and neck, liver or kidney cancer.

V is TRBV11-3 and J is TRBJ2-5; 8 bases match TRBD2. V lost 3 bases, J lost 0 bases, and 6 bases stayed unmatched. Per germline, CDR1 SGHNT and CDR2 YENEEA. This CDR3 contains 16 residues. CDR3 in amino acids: CASSFHGGGYQETQYF. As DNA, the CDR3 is TGTGCCAGCAGCTTTCACGGGGGGGGTTACCAAGAGACCCAGTACTTC.

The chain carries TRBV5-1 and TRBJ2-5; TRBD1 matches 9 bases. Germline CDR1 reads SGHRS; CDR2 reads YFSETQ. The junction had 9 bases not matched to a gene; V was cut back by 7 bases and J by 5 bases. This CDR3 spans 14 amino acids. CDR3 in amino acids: CASAGQGSWETQYF. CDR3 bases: TGCGCCAGCGCGGGACAGGGATCGTGGGAGACCCAGTACTTC.

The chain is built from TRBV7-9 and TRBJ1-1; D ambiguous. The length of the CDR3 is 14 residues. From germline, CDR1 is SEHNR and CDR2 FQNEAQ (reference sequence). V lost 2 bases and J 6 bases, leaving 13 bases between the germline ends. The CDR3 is CASSLRESSAEAFF. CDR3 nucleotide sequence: TGTGCCAGCAGCTTAAGGGAGAGTAGTGCTGAAGCTTTCTTT.

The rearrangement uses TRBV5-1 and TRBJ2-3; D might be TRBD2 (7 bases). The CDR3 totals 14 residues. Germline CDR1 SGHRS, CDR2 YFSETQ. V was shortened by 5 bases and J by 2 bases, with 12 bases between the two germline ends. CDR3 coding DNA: TGCGCCAGCAGTAGGGGGGGTTTCACAGATACGCAGTATTTT. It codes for CASSRGGFTDTQYF.

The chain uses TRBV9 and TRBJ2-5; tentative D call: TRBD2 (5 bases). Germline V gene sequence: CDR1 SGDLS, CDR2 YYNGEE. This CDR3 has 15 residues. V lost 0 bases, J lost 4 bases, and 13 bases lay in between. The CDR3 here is CASSVVPDSAETQYF. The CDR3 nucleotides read TGTGCCAGCAGCGTAGTTCCGGACTCGGCAGAGACCCAGTACTTC.

CDR3 bases: TGTGCCAGCAGCCCCCTCCCAGACAGGGTGACCTACAATGAGCAGTTCTTC. Protein product: CASSPLPDRVTYNEQFF. The chain links TRBV7-6 to TRBJ2-1; 7 bases line up with TRBD1. The CDR3 has 17 amino acids. The germline gives CDR1 SGHVS, CDR2 FNYEAQ. With V trimmed by 5 bases and J by 2 bases, 12 bases remained unmatched.

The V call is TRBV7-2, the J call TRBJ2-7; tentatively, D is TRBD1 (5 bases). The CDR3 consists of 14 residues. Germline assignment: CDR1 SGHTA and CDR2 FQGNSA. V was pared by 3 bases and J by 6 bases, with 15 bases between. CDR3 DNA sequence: TGTGCCAGCAGCTTCGATACGCGACAGATCGAGCAGTACTTC. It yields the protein CASSFDTRQIEQYF.

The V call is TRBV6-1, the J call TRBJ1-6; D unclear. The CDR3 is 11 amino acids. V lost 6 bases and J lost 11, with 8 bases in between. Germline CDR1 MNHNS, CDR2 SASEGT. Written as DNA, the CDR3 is TGTGCCAGCAGCAATAGTCCACCCCTCCACTTT. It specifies CASSNSPPLHF.

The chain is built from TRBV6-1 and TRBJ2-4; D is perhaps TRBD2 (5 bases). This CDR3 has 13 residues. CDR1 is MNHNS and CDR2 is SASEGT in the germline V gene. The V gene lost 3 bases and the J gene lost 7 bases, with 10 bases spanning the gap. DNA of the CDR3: TGTGCCAGCAGTGACGGCAGAGGGAACATTCAGTACTTC. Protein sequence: CASSDGRGNIQYF.

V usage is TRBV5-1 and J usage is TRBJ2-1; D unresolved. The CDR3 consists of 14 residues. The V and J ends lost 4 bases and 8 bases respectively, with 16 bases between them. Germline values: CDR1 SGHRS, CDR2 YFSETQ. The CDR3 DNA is TGCGCCAGCAGCCCAGACGCGTCTTTCGATGAGCAGTTCTTC. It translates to CASSPDASFDEQFF.

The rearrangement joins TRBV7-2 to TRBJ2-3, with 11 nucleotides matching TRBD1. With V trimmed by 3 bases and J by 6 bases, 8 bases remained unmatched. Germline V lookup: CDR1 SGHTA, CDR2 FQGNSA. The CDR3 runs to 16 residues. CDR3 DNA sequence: TGTGCCAGCAGCTTTGGTGGACAGGGGGCTGAGGATACGCAGTATTTT. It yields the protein CASSFGGQGAEDTQYF.

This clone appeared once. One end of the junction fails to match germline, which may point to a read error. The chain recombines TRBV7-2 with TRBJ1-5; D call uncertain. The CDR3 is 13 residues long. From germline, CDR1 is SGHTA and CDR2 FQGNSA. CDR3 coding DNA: TGTGCCAGCAGCTTCATTGGTGATCAACCCCAGCATTTT. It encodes CASSFIGDQPQHF.

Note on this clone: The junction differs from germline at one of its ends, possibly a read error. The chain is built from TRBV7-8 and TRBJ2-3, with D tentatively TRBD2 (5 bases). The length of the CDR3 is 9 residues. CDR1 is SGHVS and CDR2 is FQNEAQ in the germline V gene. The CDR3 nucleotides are TGTGCCAGCAGCCCCCCCCTAGCTTTT. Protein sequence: CASSPPLAF.

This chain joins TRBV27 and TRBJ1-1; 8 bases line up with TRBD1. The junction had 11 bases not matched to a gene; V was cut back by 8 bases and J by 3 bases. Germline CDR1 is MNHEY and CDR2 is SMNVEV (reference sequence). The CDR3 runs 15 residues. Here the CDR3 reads CASRKTNRGDTEAFF. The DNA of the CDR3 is TGTGCCAGCCGAAAGACCAACAGGGGGGACACTGAAGCTTTCTTT.

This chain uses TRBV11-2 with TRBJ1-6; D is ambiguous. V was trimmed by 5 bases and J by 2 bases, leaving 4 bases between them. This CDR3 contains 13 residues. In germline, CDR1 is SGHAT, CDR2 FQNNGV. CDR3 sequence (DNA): TGTGCCAGCAGCCCCACCTATAATTCACCCCTCCACTTT. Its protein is CASSPTYNSPLHF.

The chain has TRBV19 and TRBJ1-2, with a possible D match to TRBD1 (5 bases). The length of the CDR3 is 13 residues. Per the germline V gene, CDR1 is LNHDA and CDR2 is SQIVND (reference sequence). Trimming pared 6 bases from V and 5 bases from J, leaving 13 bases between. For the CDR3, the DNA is TGTGCCAGTAGACCCTCAGGGAATTATGGCTACACCTTC. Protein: CASRPSGNYGYTF.

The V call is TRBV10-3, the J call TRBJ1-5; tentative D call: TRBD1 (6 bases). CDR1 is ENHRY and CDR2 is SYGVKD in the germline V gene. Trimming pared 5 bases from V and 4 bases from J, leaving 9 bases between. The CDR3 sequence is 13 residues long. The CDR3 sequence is CAISSDRNQPQHF. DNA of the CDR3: TGTGCCATCAGTTCGGACAGAAATCAGCCCCAGCATTTT.